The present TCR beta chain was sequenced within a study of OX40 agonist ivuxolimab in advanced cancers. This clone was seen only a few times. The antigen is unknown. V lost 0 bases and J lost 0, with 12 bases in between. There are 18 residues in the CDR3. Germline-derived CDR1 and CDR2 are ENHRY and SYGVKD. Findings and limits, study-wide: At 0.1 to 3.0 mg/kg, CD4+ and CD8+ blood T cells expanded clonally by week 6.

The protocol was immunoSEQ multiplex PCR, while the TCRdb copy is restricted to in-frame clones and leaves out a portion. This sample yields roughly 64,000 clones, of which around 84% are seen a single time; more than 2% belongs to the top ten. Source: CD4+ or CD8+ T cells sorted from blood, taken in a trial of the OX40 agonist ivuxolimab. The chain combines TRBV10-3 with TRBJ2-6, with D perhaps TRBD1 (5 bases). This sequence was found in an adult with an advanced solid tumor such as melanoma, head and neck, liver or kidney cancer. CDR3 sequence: CAISESTVLTSGANVLTF. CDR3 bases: TGTGCCATCAGTGAGTCGACAGTGTTGACCTCTGGGGCCAACGTCCTGACTTTC.